The next 27 T cell receptor beta chains were all read from a single sample in a study of chemoradiotherapy in HPV16-positive cancers. TCRdb's copy holds only in-frame clones and misses some; the assay was immunoSEQ multiplex PCR. The data hold about 2,200 clones, with 67% observed a single time. The sample was tumor tissue, taken from a patient who underwent chemoradiotherapy. The receptors were gathered from a human donor with HPV-associated anogenital cancer.

This chain links TRBV7-9 with TRBJ2-1, with TRBD2 matching 12 bases. CDR1 and CDR2 from the germline V gene are SEHNR and FQNEAQ (reference sequence). This CDR3 is 18 amino acids long. Trimming took 5 bases from V and 0 from J; bases not matched to a gene: 8. The CDR3 region has the DNA TGTGCCAGCAGCCGGGGACTAGCGGGCTCGAGCTCCTACAATGAGCAGTTCTTC. Translating gives CASSRGLAGSSSYNEQFF.

This clone has a single count. The chain employs TRBV11-2 and TRBJ2-1; TRBD1 matches at 10 bases. V lost 4 bases to trimming and J lost 1 base; unmatched junction nucleotides: 7. Germline V gene lookup returns CDR1 SGHAT and CDR2 FQNNGV. CDR3 length: 17 amino acids. CDR3 coding DNA: TGTGCCAGCAGCTCCCAGACAGGGGGCGCGTCCTACAATGAGCAGTTCTTC. This sequence encodes CASSSQTGGASYNEQFF.

The J gene is TRBJ1-1, the V gene TRBV7-9, with 11 bases matching TRBD1. CDR1 is SEHNR, CDR2 FQNEAQ, per germline (reference sequence). Trimming at V came to 6 bases and at J to 1 base, leaving 7 bases not matched to a gene. The CDR3 covers 16 residues. The CDR3 DNA reads as TGTGCCAGCAGGCCGGACAGGGGGCTTCGGAACACTGAAGCTTTCTTT. Its translation: CASRPDRGLRNTEAFF. Filled out from reference TRBV7-9 and TRBJ1-1, the complete variable domain reads DTGVSQNPRHKITKRGQNVTFRCDPISEHNRLYWYRQTLGQGPEFLTYFQNEAQLEKSRLLSDRFSAERPKGSFSTLEIQRTEQGDSAMYLCASRPDRGLRNTEAFFGQGTRLTVV.

This rearrangement joins TRBV4-3 to TRBJ1-2; a weak D match, TRBD1 (6 bases). CDR3 length equals 18 residues. Germline-derived CDR1 and CDR2 are LGHNA and YSLEER. Trimming removed 0 bases from V and 4 bases from J, with 21 bases in between. The CDR3 DNA reads as TGCGCCAGCAGCCAAGATCGAACCGGGGGGCCGAAGGGCTATGGCTACACCTTC. Amino acids: CASSQDRTGGPKGYGYTF.

In its sample, this clone was seen a few times. DNA for the CDR3: TGTGCCAGCAGCTTAGGAGGACAGCCCCAAGAGACCCAGTACTTC. This translates into CASSLGGQPQETQYF. The genes are TRBV11-1 and TRBJ2-5; tentative D call: TRBD1 (6 bases). The CDR3 sequence is 15 residues long. V shed 1 base and J shed 1 base, with 10 bases lying between them. CDR1 is SGHAT, CDR2 FQDESV, per germline (reference sequence).

The chain employs TRBV5-5 and TRBJ2-2; D is possibly TRBD1 or TRBD2 (6 bases each). The germline V gene has CDR1 SGHKS and CDR2 YYEKEE (reference sequence). V was trimmed by 2 bases and J by 3 bases, leaving 11 bases between them. The CDR3 runs to 15 residues. The CDR3 here is CASSFGGGHTGELFF. As DNA, the CDR3 is TGTGCCAGCAGCTTTGGAGGGGGGCACACCGGGGAGCTGTTTTTT. The whole variable domain, filled in from reference TRBV5-5 and TRBJ2-2, reads DAGVTQSPTHLIKTRGQQVTLRCSPISGHKSVSWYQQVLGQGPQFIFQYYEKEERGRGNFPDRFSARQFPNYSSELNVNALLLGDSALYLCASSFGGGHTGELFFGEGSRLTVL.

This clone is medium-sized within its sample. CDR3 sequence reads: CASSRLLGQAGGLDEQFF. The CDR3 coding sequence is TGCGCCAGCAGCCGCTTGTTGGGGCAGGCGGGAGGGTTGGATGAGCAGTTCTTC. The V gene is TRBV5-1, the J gene TRBJ2-1; the match to TRBD2 covers 9 bases. Trimming cost V 4 bases and J 8 bases; bases outside gene matches: 19. CDR1 and CDR2 (germline): SGHRS, YFSETQ. The CDR3 has 18 amino acids.

The CDR3 loop reads CAIHLWGANVLTF. The DNA of the CDR3 is TGTGCCATTCACCTGTGGGGGGCCAACGTCCTGACTTTC. The chain employs TRBV7-9 and TRBJ2-6, with D unresolved. V lost 10 bases to trimming and J lost 4 bases, with 11 bases between them. The CDR3 sequence is 13 residues long. The V gene's germline CDR1 is SEHNR and CDR2 FQNEAQ (reference sequence).

The V call is TRBV18, the J call TRBJ1-2; 9 bases match TRBD1. There are 16 residues in the CDR3. Germline CDR1 and CDR2: KGHSH and LQKENI. The V segment lost 3 bases and the J segment 0 bases; nucleotides outside the gene matches: 5. Here the CDR3 DNA reads TGTGCCAGCTCACCGGGACAGGGCTCATCTAACTATGGCTACACCTTC. It codes for CASSPGQGSSNYGYTF. Combining the CDR3 with reference TRBV18 and TRBJ1-2 gives the whole variable domain NAGVMQNPRHLVRRRGQEARLRCSPMKGHSHVYWYRQLPEEGLKFMVYLQKENIIDESGMPKERFSAEFPKEGPSILRIQQVVRGDSAAYFCASSPGQGSSNYGYTFGSGTRLTVV.

This clone appeared a few times. J is TRBJ1-2 and V is TRBV27; D perhaps matches TRBD1 (5 bases). In germline, CDR1 is MNHEY, CDR2 SMNVEV (reference sequence). The CDR3 extends over 13 amino acids. V was trimmed by 0 bases and J by 8 bases, leaving 10 bases between them. CDR3 sequence: CASSLSGGSGYTF. DNA for the CDR3: TGTGCCAGCAGTTTATCCGGGGGGAGCGGCTACACCTTC.

A single count supports this clone. The J gene is TRBJ1-1, the V gene TRBV5-6; D remains unclear. The ends were cut back, 1 base at V and 11 bases at J, with 15 bases in the middle. The CDR3 spans 13 residues. CDR1 is SGHDT, CDR2 YYEEEE, per germline. The chain's CDR3 is CASSLSFRVRAFF. In DNA, the CDR3 is TGTGCCAGCAGCTTGAGTTTCCGGGTACGCGCTTTCTTT.

This sequence joins TRBV2 and TRBJ1-1; no firm D call. Germline-derived CDR1 and CDR2 are SNHLY and FYNNEI. The CDR3 covers 13 residues. Deletions cut 6 bases from V and 5 bases from J, with 13 bases between. CDR3 loop: CASRETISTEAFF. In nucleotides, the CDR3 is TGTGCCAGCAGGGAGACTATTTCGACTGAAGCTTTCTTT. Using reference TRBV2 and TRBJ1-1 for the parts outside the CDR3, the full variable domain is EPEVTQTPSHQVTQMGQEVILRCVPISNHLYFYWYRQILGQKVEFLVSFYNNEISEKSEIFDDQFSVERPDGSNFTLKIRSTKLEDSAMYFCASRETISTEAFFGQGTRLTVV.

The chain uses TRBV25-1 and TRBJ1-1, with D uncertain. Per germline, CDR1 MGHDK and CDR2 SYGVNS. Trimming took off 5 bases at V and 6 bases at J, with 10 bases between the two ends. This CDR3 has 12 residues. Written as DNA, the CDR3 is TGTGCCAGCAGTCAAGGACCGGCTGAAGCTTTCTTT. Protein: CASSQGPAEAFF.

This sequence joins TRBV27 and TRBJ2-1, with D perhaps assigned TRBD1 or TRBD2 (5 bases each). The CDR3 extends over 14 amino acids. With 3 bases removed from V and 10 bases from J, the gap between germline ends came to 16 bases. The germline CDR1 and CDR2 sequences are MNHEY and SMNVEV (reference sequence). DNA of the CDR3: TGTGCCAGCAGTTTCGGGGCCCAAGGGGACGAGCAGTTCTTC. Translation: CASSFGAQGDEQFF.

V usage is TRBV7-6 and J usage is TRBJ1-2; a possible D gene is TRBD1 (5 bases). V lost 4 bases and J lost 4, with 19 bases in between. CDR1 is SGHVS, CDR2 FNYEAQ, per germline. The CDR3 extends over 16 amino acids. The CDR3 reads CASSWGSESRTYGYTF. Written as DNA, the CDR3 is TGTGCCAGCAGCTGGGGGAGTGAATCTCGGACCTATGGCTACACCTTC.

The gene calls are TRBV25-1 and TRBJ1-6; 9 nucleotides agree with TRBD1. The V gene end was trimmed by 5 bases and the J gene end by 7 bases; junction bases not matched to a gene: 9. Looked up from germline, CDR1 is MGHDK and CDR2 is SYGVNS. The CDR3 has 16 residues. The CDR3 coding sequence is TGTGCCAGCAGTCCTCCTACAGGGGGCGGGAATTCACCCCTCCACTTT. It yields the protein CASSPPTGGGNSPLHF.

The rearrangement links TRBV19 to TRBJ1-5; D is ambiguous. This CDR3 contains 13 residues. The germline gives CDR1 LNHDA, CDR2 SQIVND (reference sequence). Trimming stripped 8 bases from V and 4 bases from J, with 12 bases between. CDR3 nucleotide sequence: TGTGCCAGTCGAAAAGACGGGAATCAGCCCCAGCATTTT. This codes for CASRKDGNQPQHF.

The CDR3 region has the DNA TGTGCCAGCAGTGAGCCACCCCATCAGGACAGGGTAAGGCTGTTCGAGCAGTACTTC. This sequence encodes CASSEPPHQDRVRLFEQYF. This chain uses TRBV2 with TRBJ2-7; TRBD1 aligns across 8 bases. CDR1 is SNHLY, CDR2 FYNNEI, per germline. The junction had 22 bases not matched to a gene; V was cut back by 3 bases and J by 6 bases. The CDR3 length is 19 residues.

This clone has a handful of counts. J is TRBJ2-2 and V is TRBV9, with D unresolved. The V end lost 0 bases, the J end lost 1 base, and 7 bases lay between the germline ends. Germline V CDR1 and CDR2: SGDLS, YYNGEE. The CDR3 runs to 15 residues. This chain's CDR3 is CASSVEAQNTGELFF. As DNA, the CDR3 is TGTGCCAGCAGCGTAGAAGCGCAGAACACCGGGGAGCTGTTTTTT.

The chain combines TRBV29-1 with TRBJ1-1; D is perhaps TRBD1 (5 bases). Germline V lookup: CDR1 SQVTM, CDR2 ANQGSEA. V gave up 7 bases and J gave up 4 bases, with 19 bases separating them. This CDR3 comprises 14 residues. The DNA of the CDR3 is TGCAGCGCCCAGGGAAGAGGGTCGGGCACTGAAGCTTTCTTT. This codes for CSAQGRGSGTEAFF.

J is TRBJ1-5 and V is TRBV4-3; 9 bases agree with TRBD1. The V and J ends lost 0 bases and 3 bases, in that order; junction bases with no gene match: 6. This CDR3 spans 17 amino acids. The germline V gene has CDR1 LGHNA and CDR2 YSLEER. The CDR3 here is CASSQDLGQGLNQPQHF. The CDR3 DNA is TGCGCCAGCAGCCAAGATTTGGGACAGGGACTCAATCAGCCCCAGCATTTT.

CDR3 DNA: TGTGCCACCACACCCCGGGACAATATCTACAATGAGCAGTTCTTC. Its protein is CATTPRDNIYNEQFF. This chain joins TRBV6-5 and TRBJ2-1; D is perhaps TRBD1 (6 bases). This CDR3 is 15 amino acids long. Trimming took off 10 bases at V and 3 bases at J, with 19 bases between the two ends. Looked up from germline, CDR1 is MNHEY and CDR2 is SVGAGI.

This chain joins TRBV11-2 and TRBJ2-1; 10 bases fit TRBD2. Germline CDR1 and CDR2: SGHAT and FQNNGV. The CDR3 spans 17 residues. J was trimmed by 4 bases and V by 5 bases; bases with no gene match: 11. CDR3 nucleotide sequence: TGTGCCAGCAGCCCAACGGGTCTAGCGGGAGTTTACAATGAGCAGTTCTTC. This sequence encodes CASSPTGLAGVYNEQFF.

This clone is classed as medium-sized. This chain uses TRBV4-3 with TRBJ1-1; D is ambiguous. The V gene lost 0 bases and the J gene lost 6 bases, with 14 bases spanning the gap. Looked up from germline, CDR1 is LGHNA and CDR2 is YSLEER. This CDR3 has 15 amino acids. CDR3 bases: TGCGCCAGCAGCCAAGATCGAGGCGGGCGCCCTGAAGCTTTCTTT. It encodes CASSQDRGGRPEAFF.

A few counts support this clone. CDR3 in DNA: TGTGCCAGTAAAACTGGGTGGGACAGGGGAGATCAGCCCCAGCATTTT. Its translation is CASKTGWDRGDQPQHF. V usage is TRBV19 and J usage is TRBJ1-5, with 10 positions matching TRBD1. Germline lookup yields CDR1 LNHDA and CDR2 SQIVND (reference sequence). The CDR3 consists of 16 residues. Trimming cost V 7 bases and J 5 bases; bases outside gene matches: 11.

The chain is built from TRBV10-2 and TRBJ2-2; 10 nucleotides line up with TRBD1. The CDR3 spans 16 residues. The V segment lost 6 bases and the J segment 6 bases; nucleotides outside the gene matches: 10. CDR1 and CDR2 (germline): WSHSY, SAAADI. DNA of the CDR3: TGCGCCAGCAGAGGGGACAGGGGATTTGTTCCCGGGGAGCTGTTTTTT. This translates into CASRGDRGFVPGELFF.

This chain links TRBV6-5 with TRBJ2-1, with no clear D. The V end was cut by 4 bases, the J end by 2 bases, with 12 bases between. The germline gives CDR1 MNHEY, CDR2 SVGAGI. The CDR3 loop spans 15 amino acids. The CDR3 region is CASSSSATAYNEQFF. CDR3 nucleotides: TGTGCCAGCAGTTCCTCTGCGACTGCCTACAATGAGCAGTTCTTC.